The clone carrying this T cell receptor (beta chain) was found many times. Its cognate antigen is unknown. The data were obtained in a study of T-cell reconstitution after alpha-beta-depleted transplantation in children. Overall study results and limits: Newly produced T cells mostly accounted for T-cell counts and diversity one year post-transplant. Reported findings indicate that, about two months after transplant, alpha-beta T cells came from several hundred expanded clones, which were derived from non-depleted graft cells. High day-60 TCRbeta diversity in some patients came from surviving recipient T cells and thymic progenitors.

Germline V gene data show CDR1 as SGHRS and CDR2 as YFSETQ. CDR3 size: 14 residues. V trimming: 2 bases; J trimming: 7 bases; junction bases outside the gene matches: 4. Unique molecular identifiers were incorporated when the TCRbeta library was constructed. TCRdb reprocessed the PCR reads with MiXCR, giving one entry per CDR3 protein. The table shows about 130,000 distinct CDR3 sequences, with about 9.9% occurring only once. This chain uses TRBV5-1 with TRBJ2-1; 9 nucleotides agree with TRBD2. Sequences were derived from PBMCs, mostly from graft donor cells, sampled 180 days after TCRalphabeta/CD19-depleted stem cell transplant. The clonotype originates from a girl in the first two years of life who had a stem cell transplant for combined immunodeficiency, so the T cells may come from the graft donor. CDR3 coding DNA: TGCGCCAGCAGCTTAAGGGGACTAGCAAATGAGCAGTTCTTC. The encoded protein is CASSLRGLANEQFF.